This T cell receptor beta chain was obtained from a study of T cells in tuberculosis. Looked up from germline, CDR1 is ENHRY and CDR2 is SYGVKD. CDR3 length equals 17 residues. V lost 5 bases and J lost 4; bases outside the gene matches: 14. The data were produced by immunoSEQ multiplex PCR, yet TCRdb's version contains in-frame clones alone and is incomplete. Of approximately 58,000 clones in the sample, roughly 87% were seen once. The sample holds a few counts of this clone. Thawed, overnight-rested PBMC were stained with GMM-loaded CD1B tetramer, viability dye and anti-CD3, then sorted. CD1B tetramers were loaded with Rhodococcus equi-derived C32 glucose monomycolate.

The chain couples TRBV10-3 to TRBJ2-3; 8 bases agree with TRBD2. The sample consisted of CD1b-GMM tetramer-negative cells sorted from PBMCs. The clonotype comes from an adult woman with latent tuberculosis. For the CDR3, the DNA is TGTGCCATCAGTCCCCGGGGGGTAGCGGGACTTGCAGATACGCAGTATTTT. Translated, it gives CAISPRGVAGLADTQYF.